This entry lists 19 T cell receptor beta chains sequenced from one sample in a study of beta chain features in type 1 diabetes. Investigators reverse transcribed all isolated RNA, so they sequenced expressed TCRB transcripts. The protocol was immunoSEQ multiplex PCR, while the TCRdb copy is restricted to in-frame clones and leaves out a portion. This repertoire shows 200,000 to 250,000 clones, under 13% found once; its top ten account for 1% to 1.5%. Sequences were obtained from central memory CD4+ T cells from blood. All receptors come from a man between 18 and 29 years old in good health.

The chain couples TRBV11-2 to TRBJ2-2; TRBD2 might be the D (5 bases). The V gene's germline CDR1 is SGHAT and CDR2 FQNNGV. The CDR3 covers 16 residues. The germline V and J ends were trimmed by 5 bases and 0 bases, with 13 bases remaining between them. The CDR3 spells CASSPHGGSNTGELFF. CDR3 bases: TGTGCCAGCAGCCCCCACGGAGGATCGAACACCGGGGAGCTGTTTTTT.

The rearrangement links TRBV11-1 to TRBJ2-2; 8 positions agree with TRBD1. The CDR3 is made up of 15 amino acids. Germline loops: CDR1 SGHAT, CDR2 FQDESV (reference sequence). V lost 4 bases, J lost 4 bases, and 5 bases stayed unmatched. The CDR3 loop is CASSSRTGLTGELFF. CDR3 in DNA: TGTGCCAGCAGCTCCCGGACAGGGCTCACCGGGGAGCTGTTTTTT.

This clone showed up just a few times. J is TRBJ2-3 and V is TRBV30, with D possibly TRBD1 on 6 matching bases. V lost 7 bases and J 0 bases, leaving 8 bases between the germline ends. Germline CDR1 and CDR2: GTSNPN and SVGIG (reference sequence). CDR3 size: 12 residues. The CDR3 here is CASGQSTDTQYF. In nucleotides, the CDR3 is TGTGCCTCAGGACAGAGCACAGATACGCAGTATTTT.

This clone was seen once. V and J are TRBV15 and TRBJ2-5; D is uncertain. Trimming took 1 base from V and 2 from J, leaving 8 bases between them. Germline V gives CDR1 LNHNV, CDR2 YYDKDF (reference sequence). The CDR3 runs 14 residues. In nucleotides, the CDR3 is TGTGCCACCAGCAGAGGACGGCCACAAGAGACCCAGTACTTC. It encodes CATSRGRPQETQYF.

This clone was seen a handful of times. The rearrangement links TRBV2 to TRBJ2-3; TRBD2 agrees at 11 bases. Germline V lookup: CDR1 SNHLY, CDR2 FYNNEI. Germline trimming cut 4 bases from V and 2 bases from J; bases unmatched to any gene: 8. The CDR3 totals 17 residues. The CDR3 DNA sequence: TGTGCCAGCAGTGCCCCAGGGACTAGCGGATACACAGATACGCAGTATTTT. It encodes CASSAPGTSGYTDTQYF. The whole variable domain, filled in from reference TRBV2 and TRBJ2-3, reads EPEVTQTPSHQVTQMGQEVILRCVPISNHLYFYWYRQILGQKVEFLVSFYNNEISEKSEIFDDQFSVERPDGSNFTLKIRSTKLEDSAMYFCASSAPGTSGYTDTQYFGPGTRLTVL.

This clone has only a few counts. Here the CDR3 DNA reads TGCGCCAGCAGCCAAGCCGGGACACAAAACTATGGCTACACCTTC. Translated: CASSQAGTQNYGYTF. This chain uses TRBV4-1 with TRBJ1-2, with D possibly matching TRBD1 (6 bases). V shed 1 base and J shed 2 bases, with 11 bases lying between them. From germline, CDR1 is MGHRA and CDR2 YSYEKL. The CDR3 is 15 residues long.

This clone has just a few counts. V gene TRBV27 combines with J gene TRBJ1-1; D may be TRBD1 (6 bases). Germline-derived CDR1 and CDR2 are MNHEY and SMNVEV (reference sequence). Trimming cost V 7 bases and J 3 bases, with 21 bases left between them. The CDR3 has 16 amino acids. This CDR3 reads CASNPRWGQGYTEAFF. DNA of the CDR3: TGTGCCAGCAACCCCCGATGGGGGCAAGGGTACACTGAAGCTTTCTTT.

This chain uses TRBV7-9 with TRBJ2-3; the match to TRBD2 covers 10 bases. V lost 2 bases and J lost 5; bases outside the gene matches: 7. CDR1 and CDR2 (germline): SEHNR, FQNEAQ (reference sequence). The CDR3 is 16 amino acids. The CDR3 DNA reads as TGTGCCAGCAGCTTAAGTCTAGCGGGAGTGGTAGATACGCAGTATTTT. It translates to CASSLSLAGVVDTQYF.

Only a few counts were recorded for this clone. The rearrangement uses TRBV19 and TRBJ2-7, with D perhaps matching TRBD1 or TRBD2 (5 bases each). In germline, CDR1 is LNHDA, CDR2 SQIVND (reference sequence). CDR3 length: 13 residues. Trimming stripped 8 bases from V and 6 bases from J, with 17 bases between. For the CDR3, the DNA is TGTGCCAGTGCCGAGGGCAGGGCGGGCGAGCAGTACTTC. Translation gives CASAEGRAGEQYF.

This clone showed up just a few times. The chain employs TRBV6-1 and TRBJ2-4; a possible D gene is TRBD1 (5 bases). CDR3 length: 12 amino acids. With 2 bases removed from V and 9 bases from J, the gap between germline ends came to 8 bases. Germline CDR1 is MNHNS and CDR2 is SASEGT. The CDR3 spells CASSETRGIQYF. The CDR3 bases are TGTGCCAGCAGTGAAACAAGGGGCATTCAGTACTTC.

The chain's CDR3 is CASSKLAGVGEQYF. The CDR3 bases are TGCGCCAGCAGCAAACTAGCGGGAGTAGGCGAGCAGTACTTC. The chain joins TRBV5-1 to TRBJ2-7; 11 nucleotides align to TRBD2. V trimming: 4 bases; J trimming: 6 bases; junction bases outside the gene matches: 6. This CDR3 comprises 14 residues. Germline-derived CDR1 and CDR2 are SGHRS and YFSETQ.

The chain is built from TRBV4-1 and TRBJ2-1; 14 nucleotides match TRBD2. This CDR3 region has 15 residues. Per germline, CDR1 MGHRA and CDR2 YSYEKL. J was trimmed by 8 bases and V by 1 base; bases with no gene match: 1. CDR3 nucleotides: TGCGCCAGCAGCCAAGGACTAGCGGGAGGGGATGAGCAGTTCTTC. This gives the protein CASSQGLAGGDEQFF.

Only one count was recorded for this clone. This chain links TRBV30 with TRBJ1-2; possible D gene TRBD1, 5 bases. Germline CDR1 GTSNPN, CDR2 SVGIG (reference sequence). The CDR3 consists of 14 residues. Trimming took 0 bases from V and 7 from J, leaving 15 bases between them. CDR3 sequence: CAWSVRGRGGGYTF. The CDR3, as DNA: TGTGCCTGGAGTGTACGAGGGAGGGGCGGTGGCTACACCTTC.

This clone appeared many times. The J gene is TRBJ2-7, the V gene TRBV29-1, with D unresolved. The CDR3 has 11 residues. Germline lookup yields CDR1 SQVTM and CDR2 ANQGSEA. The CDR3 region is CSVEENGRLRV. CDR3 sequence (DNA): TGCAGCGTTGAAGAAAACGGCAGACTCCGAGTC.

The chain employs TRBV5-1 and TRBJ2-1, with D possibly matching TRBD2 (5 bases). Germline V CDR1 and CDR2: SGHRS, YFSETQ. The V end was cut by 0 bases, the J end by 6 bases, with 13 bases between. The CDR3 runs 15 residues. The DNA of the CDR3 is TGCGCCAGCAGCTTGGGGCTAGCCGAGGCCAATGAGCAGTTCTTC. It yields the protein CASSLGLAEANEQFF.

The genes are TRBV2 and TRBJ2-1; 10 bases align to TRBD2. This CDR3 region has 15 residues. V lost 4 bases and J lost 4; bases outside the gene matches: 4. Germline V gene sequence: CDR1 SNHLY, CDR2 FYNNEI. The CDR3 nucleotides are TGTGCCAGCAGTGGCCAAGCGGGAGGGTACAATGAGCAGTTCTTC. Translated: CASSGQAGGYNEQFF.

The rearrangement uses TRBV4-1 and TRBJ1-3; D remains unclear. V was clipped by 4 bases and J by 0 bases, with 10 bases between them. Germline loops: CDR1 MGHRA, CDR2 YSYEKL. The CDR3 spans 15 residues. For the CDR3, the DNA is TGCGCCAGCAGCCCCGACACGATCTCTGGAAACACCATATATTTT. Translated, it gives CASSPDTISGNTIYF.

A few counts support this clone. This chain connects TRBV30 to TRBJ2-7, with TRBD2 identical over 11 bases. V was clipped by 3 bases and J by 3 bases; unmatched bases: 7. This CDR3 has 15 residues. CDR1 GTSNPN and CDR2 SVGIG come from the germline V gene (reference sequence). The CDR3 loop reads CAWRPGTSGRYEQYF. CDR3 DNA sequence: TGTGCCTGGAGACCCGGGACTAGCGGACGCTACGAGCAGTACTTC.

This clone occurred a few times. The DNA for the CDR3 is TGTGCCAGCAGTGACTCAAGCGGGAGTGAGCAGTTCTTC. It translates to CASSDSSGSEQFF. The chain couples TRBV6-4 to TRBJ2-1, with 8 nucleotides matching TRBD2. The length of the CDR3 is 13 residues. After removal of 0 bases from V and 9 bases from J, the junction contained 1 base not matched to a gene. Germline V gene sequence: CDR1 MRHNA, CDR2 SNTAGT.